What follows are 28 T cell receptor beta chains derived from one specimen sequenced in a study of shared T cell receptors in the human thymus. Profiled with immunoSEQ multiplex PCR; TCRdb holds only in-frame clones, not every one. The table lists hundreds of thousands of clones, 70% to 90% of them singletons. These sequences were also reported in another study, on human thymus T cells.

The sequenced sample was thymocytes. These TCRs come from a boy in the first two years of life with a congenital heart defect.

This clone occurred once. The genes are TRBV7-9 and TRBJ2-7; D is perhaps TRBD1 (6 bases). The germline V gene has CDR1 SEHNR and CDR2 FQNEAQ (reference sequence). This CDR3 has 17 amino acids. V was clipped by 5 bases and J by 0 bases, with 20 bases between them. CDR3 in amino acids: CASSPTPGQSTSYEQYF. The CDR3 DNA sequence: TGTGCCAGCAGCCCCACCCCGGGACAATCCACCTCCTACGAGCAGTACTTC.

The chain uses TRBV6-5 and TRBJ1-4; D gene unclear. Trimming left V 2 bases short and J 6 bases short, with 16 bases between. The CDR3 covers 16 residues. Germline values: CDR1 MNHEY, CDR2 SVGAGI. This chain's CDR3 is CASSYPRSSTYEKLFF. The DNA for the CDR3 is TGTGCCAGCAGTTACCCCAGATCCTCAACATATGAAAAACTGTTTTTT.

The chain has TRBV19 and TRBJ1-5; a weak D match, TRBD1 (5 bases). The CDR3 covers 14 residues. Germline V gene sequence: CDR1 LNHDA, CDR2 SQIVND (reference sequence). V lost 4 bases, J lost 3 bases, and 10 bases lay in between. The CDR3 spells CASSRGDSNQPQHF. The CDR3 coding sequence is TGTGCCAGTAGTAGGGGCGACTCCAATCAGCCCCAGCATTTT.

The CDR3 sequence is CASSAHRAEGLGNTIYF. The CDR3 DNA is TGTGCCAGCAGCGCCCACAGGGCTGAGGGCCTTGGAAACACCATATATTTT. J is TRBJ1-3 and V is TRBV14; a possible D gene is TRBD1 (6 bases). Germline-derived CDR1 and CDR2 are SGHDN and FVKESK. Between the trimmed V and J ends, which lost 5 bases and 3 bases, there was a span of 20 bases. The CDR3 covers 17 residues.

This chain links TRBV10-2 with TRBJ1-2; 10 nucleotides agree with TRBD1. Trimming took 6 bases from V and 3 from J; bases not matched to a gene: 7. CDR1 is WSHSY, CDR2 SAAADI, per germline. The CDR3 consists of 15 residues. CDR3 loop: CASRAPGQGHYGYTF. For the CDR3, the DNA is TGCGCCAGCAGGGCCCCGGGACAGGGGCACTATGGCTACACCTTC.

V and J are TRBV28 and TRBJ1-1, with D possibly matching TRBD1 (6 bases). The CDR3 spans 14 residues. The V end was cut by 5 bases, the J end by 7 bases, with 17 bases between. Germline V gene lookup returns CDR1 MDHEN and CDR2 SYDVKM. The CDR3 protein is CASSPGQSSSEAFF. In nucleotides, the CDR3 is TGTGCCAGCAGTCCAGGACAGTCTTCCAGTGAAGCTTTCTTT.

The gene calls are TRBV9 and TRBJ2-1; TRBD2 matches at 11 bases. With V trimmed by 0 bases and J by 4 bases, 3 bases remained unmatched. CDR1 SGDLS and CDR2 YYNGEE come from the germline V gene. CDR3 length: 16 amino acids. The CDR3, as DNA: TGTGCCAGCAGCGTAGCTGGGACTAGCGGATACAATGAGCAGTTCTTC. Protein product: CASSVAGTSGYNEQFF.

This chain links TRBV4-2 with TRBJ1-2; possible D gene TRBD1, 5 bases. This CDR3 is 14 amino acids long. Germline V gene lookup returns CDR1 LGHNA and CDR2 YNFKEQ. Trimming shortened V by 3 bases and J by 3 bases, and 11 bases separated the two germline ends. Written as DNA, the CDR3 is TGTGCCAGCAGCCAGGCACAGGCCTACTATGGCTACACCTTC. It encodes CASSQAQAYYGYTF.

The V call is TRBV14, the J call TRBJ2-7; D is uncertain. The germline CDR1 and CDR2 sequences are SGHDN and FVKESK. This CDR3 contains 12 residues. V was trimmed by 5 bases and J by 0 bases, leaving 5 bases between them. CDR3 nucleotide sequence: TGTGCCAGCAGCTTGAGCTCCTACGAGCAGTACTTC. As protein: CASSLSSYEQYF.

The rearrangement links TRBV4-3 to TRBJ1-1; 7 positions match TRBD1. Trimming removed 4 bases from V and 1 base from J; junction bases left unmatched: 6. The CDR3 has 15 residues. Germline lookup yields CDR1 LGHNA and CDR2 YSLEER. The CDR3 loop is CASSPKDRRNTEAFF. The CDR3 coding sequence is TGCGCCAGCAGCCCAAAGGACAGGAGGAACACTGAAGCTTTCTTT.

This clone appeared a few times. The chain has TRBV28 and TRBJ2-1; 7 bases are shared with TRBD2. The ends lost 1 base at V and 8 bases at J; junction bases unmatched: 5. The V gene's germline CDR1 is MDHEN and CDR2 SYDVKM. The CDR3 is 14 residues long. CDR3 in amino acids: CASSLYGGGDEQFF. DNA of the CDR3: TGTGCCAGCAGTTTATATGGGGGAGGGGATGAGCAGTTCTTC.

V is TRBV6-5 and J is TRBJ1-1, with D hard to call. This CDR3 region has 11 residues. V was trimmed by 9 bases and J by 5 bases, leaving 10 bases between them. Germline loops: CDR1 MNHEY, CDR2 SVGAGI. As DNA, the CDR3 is TGTGCCAGTAAAAGGGAGACTGAAGCTTTCTTT. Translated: CASKRETEAFF.

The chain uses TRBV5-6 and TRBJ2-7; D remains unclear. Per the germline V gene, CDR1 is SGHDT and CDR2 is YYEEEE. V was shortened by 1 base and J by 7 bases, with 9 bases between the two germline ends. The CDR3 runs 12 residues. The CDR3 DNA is TGTGCCAGCAGCTTGATTCAACGGGAGCAGTACTTC. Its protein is CASSLIQREQYF.

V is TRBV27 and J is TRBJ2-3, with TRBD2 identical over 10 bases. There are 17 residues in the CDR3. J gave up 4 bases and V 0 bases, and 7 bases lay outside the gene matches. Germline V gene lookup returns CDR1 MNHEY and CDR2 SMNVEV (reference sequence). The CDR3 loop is CASSLSQAGGPSDTQYF. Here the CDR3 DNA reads TGTGCCAGCAGTTTATCCCAAGCGGGAGGGCCTTCAGATACGCAGTATTTT.

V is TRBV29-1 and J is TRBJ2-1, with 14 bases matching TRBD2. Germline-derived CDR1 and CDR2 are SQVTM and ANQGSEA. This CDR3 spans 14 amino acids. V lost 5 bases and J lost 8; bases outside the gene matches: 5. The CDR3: CSVRTSGRWYEQFF. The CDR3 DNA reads TGCAGCGTTCGGACTAGCGGGAGGTGGTATGAGCAGTTCTTC.

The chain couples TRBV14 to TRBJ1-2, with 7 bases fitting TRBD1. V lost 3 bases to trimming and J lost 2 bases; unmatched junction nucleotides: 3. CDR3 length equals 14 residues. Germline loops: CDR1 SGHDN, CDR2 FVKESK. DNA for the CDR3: TGTGCCAGCAGCCAGAACAGGGGAAACTATGGCTACACCTTC. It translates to CASSQNRGNYGYTF.

CDR3 loop: CASSVVPVISYNEQFF. CDR3 nucleotide sequence: TGTGCCAGCAGCGTAGTTCCAGTCATCTCCTACAATGAGCAGTTCTTC. The V and J genes are TRBV9 and TRBJ2-1; D not certain. The germline gives CDR1 SGDLS, CDR2 YYNGEE. V lost 0 bases and J 0 bases, leaving 10 bases between the germline ends. The length of the CDR3 is 16 residues.

For the CDR3, the DNA is TGTGCCAGCAGCGTAGGTCGGGGGGAAGGCTACGAGCAGTACTTC. Translated, it gives CASSVGRGEGYEQYF. V is TRBV9 and J is TRBJ2-7; TRBD2 agrees at 7 bases. V gave up 0 bases and J gave up 3 bases; unmatched junction bases: 6. Germline V lookup: CDR1 SGDLS, CDR2 YYNGEE. This CDR3 spans 15 amino acids. The entire variable domain, with the rest obtained from reference TRBV9 and TRBJ2-7, is as follows: DSGVTQTPKHLITATGQRVTLRCSPRSGDLSVYWYQQSLDQGLQFLIQYYNGEERAKGNILERFSAQQFPDLHSELNLSSLELGDSALYFCASSVGRGEGYEQYFGPGTRLTVT.

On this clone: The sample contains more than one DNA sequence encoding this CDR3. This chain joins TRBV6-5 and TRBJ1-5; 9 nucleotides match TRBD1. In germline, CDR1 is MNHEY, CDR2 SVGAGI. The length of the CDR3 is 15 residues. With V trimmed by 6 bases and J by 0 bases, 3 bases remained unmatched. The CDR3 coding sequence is TGTGCCAGCAGCCGGGACAGGGCTAGCAATCAGCCCCAGCATTTT. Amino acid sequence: CASSRDRASNQPQHF.

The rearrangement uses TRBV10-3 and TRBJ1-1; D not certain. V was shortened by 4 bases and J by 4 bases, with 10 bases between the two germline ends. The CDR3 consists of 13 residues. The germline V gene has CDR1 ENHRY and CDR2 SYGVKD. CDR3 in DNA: TGTGCCATCAGTGCGCTCGAGCTCACTGAAGCTTTCTTT. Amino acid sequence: CAISALELTEAFF.

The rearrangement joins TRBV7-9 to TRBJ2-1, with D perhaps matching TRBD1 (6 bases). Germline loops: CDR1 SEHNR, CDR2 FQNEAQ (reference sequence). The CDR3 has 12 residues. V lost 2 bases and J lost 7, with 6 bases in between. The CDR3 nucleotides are TGTGCCAGCAGCTTAAGGGGGAATGAGCAGTTCTTC. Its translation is CASSLRGNEQFF.

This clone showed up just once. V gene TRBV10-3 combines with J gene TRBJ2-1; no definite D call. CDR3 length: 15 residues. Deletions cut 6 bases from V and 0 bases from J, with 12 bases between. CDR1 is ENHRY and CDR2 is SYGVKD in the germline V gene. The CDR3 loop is CAISHQWSSYNEQFF. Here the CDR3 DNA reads TGTGCCATCAGCCATCAGTGGAGCTCCTACAATGAGCAGTTCTTC.

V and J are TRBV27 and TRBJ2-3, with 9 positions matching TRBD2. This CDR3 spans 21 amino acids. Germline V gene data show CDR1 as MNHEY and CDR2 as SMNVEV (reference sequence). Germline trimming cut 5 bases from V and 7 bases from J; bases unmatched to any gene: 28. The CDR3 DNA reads TGTGCCAGCAGTCTTCCCCCTAGATGGCGGGAGGGGGCTGCGACACTGAATACGCAGTATTTT. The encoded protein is CASSLPPRWREGAATLNTQYF.

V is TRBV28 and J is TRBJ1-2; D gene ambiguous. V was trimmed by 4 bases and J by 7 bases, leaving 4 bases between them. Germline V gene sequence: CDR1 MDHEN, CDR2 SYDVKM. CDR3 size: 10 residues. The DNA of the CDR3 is TGTGCCAGCAGTTCGGTTGGCTACACCTTC. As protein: CASSSVGYTF.

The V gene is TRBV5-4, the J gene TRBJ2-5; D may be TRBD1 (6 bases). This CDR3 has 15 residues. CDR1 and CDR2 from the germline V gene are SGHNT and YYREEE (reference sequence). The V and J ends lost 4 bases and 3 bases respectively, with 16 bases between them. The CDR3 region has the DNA TGTGCCAGCAGCCCCCATTTGGACAGAAAAGAGACCCAGTACTTC. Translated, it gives CASSPHLDRKETQYF. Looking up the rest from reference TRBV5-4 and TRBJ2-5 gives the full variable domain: ETGVTQSPTHLIKTRGQQVTLRCSSQSGHNTVSWYQQALGQGPQFIFQYYREEENGRGNFPPRFSGLQFPNYSSELNVNALELDDSALYLCASSPHLDRKETQYFGPGTRLLVL.

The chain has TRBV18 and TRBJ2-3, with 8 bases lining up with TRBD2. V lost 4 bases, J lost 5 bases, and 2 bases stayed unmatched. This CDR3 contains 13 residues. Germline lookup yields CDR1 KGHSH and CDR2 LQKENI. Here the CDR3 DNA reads TGTGCCAGCTCACGGCTAGCGGGAGATACGCAGTATTTT. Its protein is CASSRLAGDTQYF. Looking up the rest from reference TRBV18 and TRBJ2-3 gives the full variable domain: NAGVMQNPRHLVRRRGQEARLRCSPMKGHSHVYWYRQLPEEGLKFMVYLQKENIIDESGMPKERFSAEFPKEGPSILRIQQVVRGDSAAYFCASSRLAGDTQYFGPGTRLTVL.

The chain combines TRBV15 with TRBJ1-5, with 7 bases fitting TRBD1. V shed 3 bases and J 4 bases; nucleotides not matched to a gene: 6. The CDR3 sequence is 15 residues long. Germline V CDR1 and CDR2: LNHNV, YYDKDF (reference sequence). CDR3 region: CATSRTDRKNQPQHF. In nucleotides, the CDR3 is TGTGCCACCAGCAGGACGGACAGGAAAAATCAGCCCCAGCATTTT.

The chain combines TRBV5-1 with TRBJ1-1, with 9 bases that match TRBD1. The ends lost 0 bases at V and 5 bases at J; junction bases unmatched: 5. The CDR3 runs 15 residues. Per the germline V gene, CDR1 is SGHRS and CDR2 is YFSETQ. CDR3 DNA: TGCGCCAGCAGCTTGGAGAGGACAGGGGCGACTGAAGCTTTCTTT. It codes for CASSLERTGATEAFF.